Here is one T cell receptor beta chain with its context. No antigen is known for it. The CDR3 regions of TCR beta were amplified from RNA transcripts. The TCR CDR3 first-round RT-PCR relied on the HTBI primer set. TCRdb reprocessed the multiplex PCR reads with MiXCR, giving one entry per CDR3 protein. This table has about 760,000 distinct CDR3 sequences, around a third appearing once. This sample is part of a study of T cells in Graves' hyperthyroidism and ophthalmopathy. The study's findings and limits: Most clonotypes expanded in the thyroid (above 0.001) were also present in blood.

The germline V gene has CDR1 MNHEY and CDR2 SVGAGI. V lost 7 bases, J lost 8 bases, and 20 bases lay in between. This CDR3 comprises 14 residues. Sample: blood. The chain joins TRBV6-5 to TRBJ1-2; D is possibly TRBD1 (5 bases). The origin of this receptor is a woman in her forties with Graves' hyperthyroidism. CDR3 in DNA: TGTGCCAGCAATAGGGATTTCCGCGACAGCGGCTACACCTTC. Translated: CASNRDFRDSGYTF.